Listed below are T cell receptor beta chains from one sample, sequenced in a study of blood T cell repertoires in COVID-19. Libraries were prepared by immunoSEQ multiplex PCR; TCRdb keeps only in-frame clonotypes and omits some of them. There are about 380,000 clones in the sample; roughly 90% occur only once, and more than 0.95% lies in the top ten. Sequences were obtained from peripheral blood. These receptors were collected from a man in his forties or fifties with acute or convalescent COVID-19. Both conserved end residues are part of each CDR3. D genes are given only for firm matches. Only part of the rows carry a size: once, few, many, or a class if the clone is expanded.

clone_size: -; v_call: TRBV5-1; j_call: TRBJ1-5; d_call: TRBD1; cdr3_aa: CASSRTGGDQPQHF; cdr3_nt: TGCGCCAGCAGCCGGACAGGGGGCGATCAGCCCCAGCATTTT
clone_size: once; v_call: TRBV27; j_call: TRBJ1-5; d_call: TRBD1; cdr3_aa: CASSHDRGRQPQHF; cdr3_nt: TGTGCCAGCAGTCATGACAGGGGGCGACAGCCCCAGCATTTT
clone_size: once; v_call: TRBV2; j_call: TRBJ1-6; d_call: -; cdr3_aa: CASTVRGGVQKSPLHF; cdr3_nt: TGTGCCAGCACCGTGCGGGGGGGGGTGCAGAAATCACCCCTCCACTTT
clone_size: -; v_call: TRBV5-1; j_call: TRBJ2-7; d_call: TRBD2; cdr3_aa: CASSSLGGMDEQYF; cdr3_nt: TGCGCCAGCAGCTCCCTGGGGGGGATGGACGAGCAGTACTTC
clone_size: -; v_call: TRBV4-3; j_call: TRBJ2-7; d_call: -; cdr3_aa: CASSQEKPSDEQYF; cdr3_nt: TGCGCCAGCAGCCAAGAGAAACCGAGCGACGAGCAGTACTTC
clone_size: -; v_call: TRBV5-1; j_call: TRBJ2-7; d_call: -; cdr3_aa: CASSFAPDEQYF; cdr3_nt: TGCGCCAGCAGCTTCGCCCCAGACGAGCAGTACTTC
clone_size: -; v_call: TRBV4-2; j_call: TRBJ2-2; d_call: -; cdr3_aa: CASSPGLVLGELFF; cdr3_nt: TGTGCCAGTAGTCCGGGACTCGTACTCGGGGAGCTGTTTTTT
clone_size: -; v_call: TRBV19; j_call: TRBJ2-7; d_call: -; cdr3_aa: CASSKAWKRRRDEQYF; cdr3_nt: TGTGCCAGTAGTAAAGCTTGGAAGCGCCGGCGGGACGAGCAGTACTTC
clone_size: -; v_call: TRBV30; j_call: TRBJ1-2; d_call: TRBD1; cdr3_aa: CAWSPPGTGTNYGYTF; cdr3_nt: TGTGCCTGGAGCCCCCCTGGGACAGGGACTAACTATGGCTACACCTTC
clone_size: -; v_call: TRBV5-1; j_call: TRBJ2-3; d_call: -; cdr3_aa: CASSQAVRSTDTQYF; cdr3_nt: TGCGCCAGCAGCCAAGCGGTCCGTAGCACAGATACGCAGTATTTT
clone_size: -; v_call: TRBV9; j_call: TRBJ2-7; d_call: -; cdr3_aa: CASSGRRGNNYEQYF; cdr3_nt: TGTGCCAGCAGCGGGCGGCGCGGCAATAATTACGAGCAGTACTTC
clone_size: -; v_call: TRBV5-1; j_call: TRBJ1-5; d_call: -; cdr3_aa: CASSFQENQPQHF; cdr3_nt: TGCGCCAGCAGCTTTCAGGAAAATCAGCCCCAGCATTTT
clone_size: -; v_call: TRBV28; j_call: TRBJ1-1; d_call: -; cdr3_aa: CASTTWRGARTEAFF; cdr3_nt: TGTGCCAGCACCACTTGGCGGGGGGCGCGTACTGAAGCTTTCTTT
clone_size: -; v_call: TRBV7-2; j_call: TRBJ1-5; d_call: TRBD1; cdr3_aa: CASSPTYRGVDQPQHF; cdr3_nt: TGTGCCAGCAGCCCCACTTACAGGGGAGTTGATCAGCCCCAGCATTTT
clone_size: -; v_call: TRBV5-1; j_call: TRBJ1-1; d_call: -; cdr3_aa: CASSPRRGNTEAFF; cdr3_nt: TGCGCCAGCAGCCCCCGGCGGGGGAACACTGAAGCTTTCTTT
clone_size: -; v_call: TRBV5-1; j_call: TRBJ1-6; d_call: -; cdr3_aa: CASSLGQSNSPLHF; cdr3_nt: TGCGCCAGCAGCCTCGGACAGAGCAATTCACCCCTCCACTTT
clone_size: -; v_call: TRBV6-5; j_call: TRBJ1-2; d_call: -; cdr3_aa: CASRPYREANYGYTF; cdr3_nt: TGTGCCAGCAGGCCATACAGGGAAGCTAACTATGGCTACACCTTC
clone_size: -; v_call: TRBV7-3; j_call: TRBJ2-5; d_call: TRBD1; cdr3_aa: CASSRGQGPLKTQYF; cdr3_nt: TGTGCCAGCAGCCGAGGACAGGGGCCTTTGAAGACCCAGTACTTC
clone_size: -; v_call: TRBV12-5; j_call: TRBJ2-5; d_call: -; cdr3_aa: CASGLQGLGETQYF; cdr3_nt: TGTGCTAGTGGTTTGCAGGGGTTAGGGGAGACCCAGTACTTC
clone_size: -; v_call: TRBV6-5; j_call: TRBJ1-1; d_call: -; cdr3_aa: CASSHRVDTEAFF; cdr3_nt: TGTGCCAGCAGCCACAGGGTGGACACTGAAGCTTTCTTT
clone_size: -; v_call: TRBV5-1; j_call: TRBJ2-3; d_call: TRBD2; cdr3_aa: CASSPGGAGGTQYF; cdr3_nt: TGCGCCAGCAGCCCCGGGGGGGCCGGAGGTACGCAGTATTTT
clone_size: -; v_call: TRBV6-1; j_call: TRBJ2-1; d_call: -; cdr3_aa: CASSELKGVGYNEQFF; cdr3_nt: TGTGCCAGCAGTGAATTGAAGGGGGTGGGGTACAATGAGCAGTTCTTC
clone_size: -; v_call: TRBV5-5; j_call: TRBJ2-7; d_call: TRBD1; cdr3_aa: CASSLSVGGNYEQYF; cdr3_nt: TGTGCCAGCAGCTTGTCGGTAGGGGGCAACTACGAGCAGTACTTC
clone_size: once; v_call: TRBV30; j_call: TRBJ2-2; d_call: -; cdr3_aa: CAWSVVPAGELFF; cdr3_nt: TGTGCCTGGAGTGTAGTTCCGGCCGGGGAGCTGTTTTTT
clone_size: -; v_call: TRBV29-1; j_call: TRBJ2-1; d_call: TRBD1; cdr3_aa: CSVVRRDSHYNEQFF; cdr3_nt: TGCAGCGTTGTGCGACGGGACAGCCACTACAATGAGCAGTTCTTC